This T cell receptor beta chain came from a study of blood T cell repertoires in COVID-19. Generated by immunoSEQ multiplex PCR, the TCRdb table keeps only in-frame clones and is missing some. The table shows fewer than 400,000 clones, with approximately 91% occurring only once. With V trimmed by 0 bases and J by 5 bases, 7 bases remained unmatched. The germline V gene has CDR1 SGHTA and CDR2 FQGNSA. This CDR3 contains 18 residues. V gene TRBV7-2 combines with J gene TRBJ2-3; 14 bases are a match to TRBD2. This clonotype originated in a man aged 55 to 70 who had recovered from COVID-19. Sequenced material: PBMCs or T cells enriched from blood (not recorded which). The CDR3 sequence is CASSLASGLAGVGDTQYF. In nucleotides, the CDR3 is TGTGCCAGCAGCTTAGCCTCGGGACTAGCGGGAGTAGGAGATACGCAGTATTTT.